These 2 T cell receptor beta chains came from one sample sequenced in a study of cytomegalovirus exposure and HLA in healthy donors. A multiplex PCR was run with 60 Vbeta primers and 13 Jbeta primers. The data were produced by immunoSEQ multiplex PCR, yet TCRdb's version contains in-frame clones alone and is incomplete. The table lists 200,000 or so clones, around 75% of them singletons. Sequencing was performed on PBMCs. The receptor set was obtained from a woman between 25 and 40 years old in good health and CMV-seropositive.

The rearrangement joins TRBV18 to TRBJ2-6, with D perhaps matching TRBD1 (7 bases). V shed 1 base and J shed 4 bases, with 14 bases lying between them. This CDR3 is 17 amino acids long. The germline V gene has CDR1 KGHSH and CDR2 LQKENI. The CDR3 region has the DNA TGTGCCAGCTCACCACTAAAGGGGGGACAGGGGGCCAACGTCCTGACTTTC. This encodes CASSPLKGGQGANVLTF.

As for this clone: The junction departs from the called germline gene at one end, perhaps through a read error. This chain uses TRBV10-2 with TRBJ2-7; maybe TRBD2 (6 bases). The CDR3 runs 18 residues. Germline CDR1 is WSHSY and CDR2 is SAAADI. The CDR3 coding sequence is TGCGCCAGCAGTGAGTCGGATGGAGGGGTGCGTACCTCCCACGAGCAGTACTTC. Amino acid sequence: CASSESDGGVRTSHEQYF.